This T cell receptor (beta chain) comes out of a study of cytomegalovirus exposure and HLA in healthy donors (dated 2017 in TCRdb). Study-level background: An earlier analysis of roughly 610 of the donors reported about 300 Gb of sequence data and 95 million to 140 million unique TCR beta sequences obtained from 180 million or so T cells. A later genetic analysis used genome-wide SNP genotypes for about three fifths of the roughly 700 donors, treating that subset as a discovery cohort. Class I and class II HLA loci were covered by the typing at four-digit resolution. Alongside the repertoire data, information on donor age, sex, ethnicity and CMV serostatus was compiled. Because of strong linkage in the cohort, 5 or 6 DR-DQ haplotypes were treated as single units for association and clustering. Among 300 to 500 genotyped donors of the cohort, an average of about 240,000 unique TCR beta nucleotide sequences was sequenced per donor, of which about 19% were non-productive. All discovery cohort repertoires had been generated on a single sequencing platform. Rather than using new phenotypic data, the later analysis identified candidate immune exposures from TCR beta sequences and from how often those sequences occurred across donors. An earlier analysis of about 620 of the donors applied high-throughput TCR beta sequencing to assess whether each TCR beta V gene segment acted as functional or pseudogenic. To predict cytomegalovirus infection status, the study combined high-throughput TCR immunosequencing, statistical association of individual TCRs with disease status, and machine learning. Around 330 gigabases of sequencing data and around 80 million unique TCR sequences made up an early release that covered over 550 HLA-typed donors. Of the approximately 400 genotyped donors, roughly 76% were placed in the genetic ancestry cluster associated with self-reported Caucasian donors. A later analysis re-examined previously published TCR beta repertoires from roughly 650 donors and added high-resolution HLA genotyping to investigate patterns of TCR occurrence. The study aimed to test whether signatures of past pathogen exposure could be identified by cataloging public T cell receptors. The T cell repertoires of 666 subjects were profiled by immunosequencing and related to cytomegalovirus serostatus. Along with the approximately 600-subject first cohort, a separate validation cohort of over a hundred different subjects was used. Typing coverage varied by locus: roughly 629-640 donors for A, B, C, DRB1 and DQB1; roughly 500 for DQA1; 600 to 610 for DPA1; some 470 for DPB1.

A word on this clone: This receptor's antigen is unknown. No much larger clonotype is one base removed from it; base qualities were not supplied.

What the research found in general, with its limitations: A cluster of highly shared sequence variants was judged likely to represent a technical artifact of the sequencing pipeline. In the study, roughly 160 TCR beta chains were listed as associated with cytomegalovirus. A further reported finding was that TCR beta sequences accurately predicted the HLA-A and HLA-B alleles for most subjects in the first cohort. For the cohort, immune exposure information was limited to CMV serostatus. Roughly uniform sequencing depth across donors was assumed in presence/absence analyses, although this assumption may not hold. Across donors, most TCR sequences were observed very rarely, whereas some public TCRs were present in many individuals. A later genetic analysis reported fewer N-insertions in productive TCRs among donors in an Asian-associated ancestry cluster than the approximately 700-donor mean. In an earlier analysis of a few hundred of the donors, most TCR beta V segments were observed in productive rearrangements about 87% or about 30% of the time, broadly matching IMGT annotations. Specific HLA alleles were associated with over 15,000 TCR beta sequences at a false discovery rate of 0.05 in a later analysis. Cytomegalovirus status was reported to be diagnosed by the classifier with high specificity and sensitivity in both the original and validation cohorts. Over 15 rarely observed V segments, including chromosome 9 orphons, were excluded from the earlier analysis of just under 600 of the donors because counts were too low. Only TCR beta chains were sequenced in this cohort, and the absence of alpha or paired-chain data limited detectable features. Several of the top co-occurrence clusters appeared to be linked to parvovirus B19, influenza, CMV and Epstein-Barr virus, according to a later analysis. Because some donors lacked HLA typing at each locus, the association tests relied only on the typed subset. Some IMGT-functional V segments, including TRBV6-2 and TRBV6-3, could not be distinguished by the 87-base-pair reads and were therefore excluded. According to the authors, the approach could potentially be generalized to other disease states and immunological phenotypes. A later analysis found that most CMV-associated TCR beta chains appeared HLA-restricted, with HLA associations seemingly driven largely by CMV exposure. Assigning TCR associations to individual alleles was difficult when HLA alleles, especially DR and DQ, strongly co-occurred. Compared with equally common non-associated chains, HLA-associated TCR beta chains in a later analysis were more clonally expanded and had lower generation probabilities. An association between a missense DCLRE1C variant and V-gene and J-gene trimming of TCR beta chains was found in a later genetic analysis and replicated in an independent cohort. Linkage disequilibrium might explain the correlated functional status among segregating V segments, but an unknown experimental factor could not be ruled out. In a later analysis, TCR association rates were found to vary across HLA loci, with the most associated TCRs seen for DRB1 alleles and the fewest for HLA-C alleles. A few of the identified cytomegalovirus-associated TCR beta chains were confirmed in vitro to be specific for cytomegalovirus antigens.

In total, roughly 710 healthy bone marrow donors made up the cohort. Cohort members were all nominally healthy when sampled, although unrecorded immune exposures were likely present. The donor tested CMV seronegative, placing the donor among the 350 to 400 seronegative members of the cohort. Every donor gave a peripheral blood sample, and the peripheral blood mononuclear cells from that sample were used for TCR beta sequencing. The Qiagen DNeasy Blood Extraction Kit was used to extract genomic DNA from the blood cell samples. Library method: the immunoSEQ multiplex PCR assay. A mixture of 60 forward primers for TCR Vbeta segments and 13 reverse primers for TCR Jbeta segments was used in the multiplex PCR. A multiplex PCR assay on genomic DNA amplified the CDR3 region of rearranged TCR beta genes. On the Illumina HiSeq System, the amplified TCR beta libraries were sequenced as 87-base-pair reads. In the paper's pipeline: Across the 700 or so repertoires, a later analysis counted 78 million or so unique TCR beta chains, about 10 million of which were shared by at least two donors. Raw reads were error-corrected and collapsed into unique sequences with a nearest-neighbor algorithm that merged closely related sequences to remove PCR and sequencing errors. Alignment of CDR3 sequences to IMGT reference sequences was used to assign V, D and J gene segments. For a sequence to be retained, a match of at least six nucleotides was required to both a V gene segment and a J gene segment. Rearrangements were called productive when the CDR3 lacked stop codons and stayed in frame with V and J; all others were non-productive. Following IMGT convention, CDR3 was defined as the stretch from the second conserved V-encoded cysteine up to the conserved J-encoded phenylalanine. In an earlier analysis of roughly 580 of the donors, sequences lacking an unambiguous match to a single V gene segment were excluded. In an earlier analysis of 500 to 750 of the donors, V segments were called functional above 56.7% productive rearrangements and were called segregating when the between-donor standard deviation exceeded 5%. To diagnose cytomegalovirus status from the catalog of TCR beta chain sequences, a statistical classification framework was built. V and J gene assignment, in a later analysis, came from comparing TCR nucleotide sequences with IMGT/GENE-DB human TR gene sequences. Using the TCRdist pipeline, a later analysis assigned CDR3 sequences along with most-parsimonious VDJ recombination scenarios. In a later analysis, each TCR beta chain was defined by its CDR3 amino acid sequence together with its V-gene family, and reads without a unique V-gene family were excluded. As a way to deal with suspected cross-contamination and a sequencing artifact, a later analysis dropped more than 500 nucleotide sequences that were highly shared and had low generation probability. In a later analysis, a clonal expansion index for each public chain was calculated from normalized within-repertoire ranks of inferred template counts. In a later analysis, generation probabilities were computed with a VDJ recombination model fitted to out-of-frame rearrangements, and the resulting probabilities were checked against IGoR. A later analysis scored TCR-TCR, TCR-HLA and TCR-CMV co-occurrence with hypergeometric tests, applying a repertoire-size bias correction to TCR pairs. To estimate false discovery rates, a later analysis permuted the HLA or CMV assignments 20 times. In a later analysis, co-occurring TCRs were grouped using DBSCAN, with TCRdist sequence similarity added in when clustering inside HLA-allele-positive subsets. Repertoires with fewer than 30,000 or more than 120,000 public chains, plus five repertoires with anomalous nucleotide sharing, were excluded from co-occurrence clustering. This immuneACCESS table, as held by TCRdb, lists in-frame sequences with V and J called but not all clones. Of the missing ones, under half trace to an unresolved V gene in checked studies; the others have no known cause. V, J and clone size are taken as reported in that table, and D and trimming were inferred from the DNA itself. The sample table shows some 150,000 clones, and approximately 88% are seen once. The ten largest clonotypes hold 1.5% of the sample.

The germline V gene specifies SGHDN as CDR1 and FVKESK as CDR2. Its CDR3 holds 12 amino acids, cysteine through phenylalanine. Of all the DNA, just the CDR3 is kept, 36 bases in frame from base 1. V drops 5 bases and J drops 11 bases, leaving 12 bases in between. The rearranged chain carries TRBV14 and TRBJ1-4, with a tentative D gene TRBD1 over 6 matching bases. This sequence was found in a woman under 30 in good health and CMV-seronegative. The material sequenced was PBMCs. In nucleotides, the sequence is TGTGCCAGCAGCTACACAGGGAAGAAACTGTTTTTT. Translated, this gives CASSYTGKKLFF.